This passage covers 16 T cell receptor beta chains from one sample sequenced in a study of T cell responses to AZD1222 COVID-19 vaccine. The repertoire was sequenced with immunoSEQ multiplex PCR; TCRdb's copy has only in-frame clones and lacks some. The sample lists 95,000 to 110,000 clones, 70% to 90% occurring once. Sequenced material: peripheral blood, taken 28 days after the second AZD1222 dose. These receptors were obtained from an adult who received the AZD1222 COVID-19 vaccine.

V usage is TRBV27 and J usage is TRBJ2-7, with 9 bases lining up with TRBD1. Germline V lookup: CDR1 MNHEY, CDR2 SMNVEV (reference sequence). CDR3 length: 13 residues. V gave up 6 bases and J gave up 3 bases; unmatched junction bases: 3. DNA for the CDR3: TGTGCCAGCAGCTCGGGACAGGGCTACGAGCAGTACTTC. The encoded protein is CASSSGQGYEQYF.

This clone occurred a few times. The CDR3 reads CAWTRGGTSISEQFF. CDR3 bases: TGTGCCTGGACTCGAGGAGGGACTAGCATCAGTGAGCAGTTCTTC. V and J are TRBV30 and TRBJ2-1, with 9 nucleotides matching TRBD2. Germline V gene data show CDR1 as GTSNPN and CDR2 as SVGIG (reference sequence). With 4 bases clipped from V and 9 bases from J, the junction kept 13 bases outside the gene matches. This CDR3 has 15 residues. Together with reference TRBV30 and TRBJ2-1, the CDR3 gives the full variable domain: SQTIHQWPATLVQPVGSPLSLECTVEGTSNPNLYWYRQAAGRGLQLLFYSVGIGQISSEVPQNLSASRPQDRQFILSSKKLLLSDSGFYLCAWTRGGTSISEQFFGPGTRLTVL.

CDR3 in amino acids: CASSSRTGYTDTQYF. Written as DNA, the CDR3 is TGTGCCAGCAGCTCACGGACAGGGTACACAGATACGCAGTATTTT. J is TRBJ2-3 and V is TRBV11-2; 8 bases match TRBD1. V shed 4 bases and J 2 bases; nucleotides not matched to a gene: 5. This CDR3 is 15 amino acids long. Germline lookup yields CDR1 SGHAT and CDR2 FQNNGV.

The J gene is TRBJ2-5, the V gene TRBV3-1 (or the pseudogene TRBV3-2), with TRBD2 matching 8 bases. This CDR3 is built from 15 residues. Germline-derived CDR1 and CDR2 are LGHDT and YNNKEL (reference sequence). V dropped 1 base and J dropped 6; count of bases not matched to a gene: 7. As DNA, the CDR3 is TGTGCCAGCAGCCAAGCCCAGCGGGGGCAACAGACCCAGTACTTC. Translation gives CASSQAQRGQQTQYF.

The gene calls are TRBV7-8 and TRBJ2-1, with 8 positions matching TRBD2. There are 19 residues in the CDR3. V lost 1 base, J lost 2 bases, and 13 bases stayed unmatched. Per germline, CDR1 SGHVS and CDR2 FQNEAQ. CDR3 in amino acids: CASSLEPGAGTSPYNEQFF. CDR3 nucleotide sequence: TGTGCCAGCAGCTTAGAACCAGGAGCCGGGACTAGTCCCTACAATGAGCAGTTCTTC.

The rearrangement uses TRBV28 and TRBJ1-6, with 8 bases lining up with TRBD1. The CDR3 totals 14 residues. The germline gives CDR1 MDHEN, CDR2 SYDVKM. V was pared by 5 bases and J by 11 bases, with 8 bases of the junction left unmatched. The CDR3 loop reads CASSMTGVGAPLHF. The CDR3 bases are TGTGCCAGCAGTATGACAGGGGTCGGGGCACCCCTCCACTTT.

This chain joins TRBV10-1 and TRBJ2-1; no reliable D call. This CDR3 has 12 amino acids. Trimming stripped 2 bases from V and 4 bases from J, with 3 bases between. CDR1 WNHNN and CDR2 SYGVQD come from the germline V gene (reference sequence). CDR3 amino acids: CASSENYNEQFF. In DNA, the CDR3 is TGCGCCAGCAGTGAGAATTACAATGAGCAGTTCTTC.

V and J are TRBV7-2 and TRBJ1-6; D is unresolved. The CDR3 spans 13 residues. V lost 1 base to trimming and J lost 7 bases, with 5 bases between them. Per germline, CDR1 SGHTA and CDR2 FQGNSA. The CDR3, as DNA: TGTGCCAGCAGCTTAGATATGAATTCACCCCTCCACTTT. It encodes CASSLDMNSPLHF.

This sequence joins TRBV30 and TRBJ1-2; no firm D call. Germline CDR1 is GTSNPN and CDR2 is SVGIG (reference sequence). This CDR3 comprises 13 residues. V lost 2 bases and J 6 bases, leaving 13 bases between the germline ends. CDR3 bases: TGTGCCTGGAGTCGGCAGCCACCTAATGGCTACACCTTC. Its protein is CAWSRQPPNGYTF.

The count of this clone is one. This CDR3 reads CASSTQTGSTGELFF. Here the CDR3 DNA reads TGTGCCAGTAGTACACAGACAGGATCCACCGGGGAGCTGTTTTTT. V and J are TRBV19 and TRBJ2-2; D perhaps matches TRBD1 (6 bases). This CDR3 comprises 15 residues. V lost 4 bases to trimming and J lost 4 bases, with 13 bases between them. From germline, CDR1 is LNHDA and CDR2 SQIVND (reference sequence).

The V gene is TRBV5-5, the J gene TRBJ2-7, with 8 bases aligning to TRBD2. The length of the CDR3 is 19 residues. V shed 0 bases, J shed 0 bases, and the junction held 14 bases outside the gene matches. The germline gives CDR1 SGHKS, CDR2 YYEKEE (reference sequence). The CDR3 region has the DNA TGTGCCAGCAGCTTGGTGGGGCTAGCGGGCGTACAGAGCTCCTACGAGCAGTACTTC. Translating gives CASSLVGLAGVQSSYEQYF.

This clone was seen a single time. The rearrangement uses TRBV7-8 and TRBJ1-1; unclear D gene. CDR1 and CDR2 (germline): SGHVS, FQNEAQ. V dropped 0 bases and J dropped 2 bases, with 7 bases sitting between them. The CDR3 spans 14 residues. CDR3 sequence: CASSLAVINTEAFF. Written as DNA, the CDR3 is TGTGCCAGCAGCTTAGCGGTCATTAACACTGAAGCTTTCTTT.

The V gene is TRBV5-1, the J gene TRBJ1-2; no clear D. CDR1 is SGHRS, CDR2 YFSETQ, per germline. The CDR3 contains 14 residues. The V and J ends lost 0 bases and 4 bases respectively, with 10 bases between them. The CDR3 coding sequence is TGCGCCAGCAGCTTGGGTACAGAGCCCTATGGCTACACCTTC. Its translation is CASSLGTEPYGYTF.

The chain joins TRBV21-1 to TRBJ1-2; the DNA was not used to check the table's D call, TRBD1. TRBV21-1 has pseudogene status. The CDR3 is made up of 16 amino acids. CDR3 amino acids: CASSPCGRTGENGYTF. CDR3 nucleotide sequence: TGTGCCAGCAGCCCTTGTGGGAGGACAGGGGAAAATGGCTACACCTTC.

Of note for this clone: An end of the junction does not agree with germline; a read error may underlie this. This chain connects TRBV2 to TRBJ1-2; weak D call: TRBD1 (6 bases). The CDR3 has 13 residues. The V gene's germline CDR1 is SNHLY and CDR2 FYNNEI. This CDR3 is CASREGGVRGYTF. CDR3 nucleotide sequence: TGTGCCAGCAGGGAAGGGGGAGTAAGGGGCTACACCTTC.

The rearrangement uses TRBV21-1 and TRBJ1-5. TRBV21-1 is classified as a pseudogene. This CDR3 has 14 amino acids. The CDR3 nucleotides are TGTGCCAGCAGCAGCAAAGGGCTCAATCAGCCCCAGCATTTT. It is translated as CASSSKGLNQPQHF.